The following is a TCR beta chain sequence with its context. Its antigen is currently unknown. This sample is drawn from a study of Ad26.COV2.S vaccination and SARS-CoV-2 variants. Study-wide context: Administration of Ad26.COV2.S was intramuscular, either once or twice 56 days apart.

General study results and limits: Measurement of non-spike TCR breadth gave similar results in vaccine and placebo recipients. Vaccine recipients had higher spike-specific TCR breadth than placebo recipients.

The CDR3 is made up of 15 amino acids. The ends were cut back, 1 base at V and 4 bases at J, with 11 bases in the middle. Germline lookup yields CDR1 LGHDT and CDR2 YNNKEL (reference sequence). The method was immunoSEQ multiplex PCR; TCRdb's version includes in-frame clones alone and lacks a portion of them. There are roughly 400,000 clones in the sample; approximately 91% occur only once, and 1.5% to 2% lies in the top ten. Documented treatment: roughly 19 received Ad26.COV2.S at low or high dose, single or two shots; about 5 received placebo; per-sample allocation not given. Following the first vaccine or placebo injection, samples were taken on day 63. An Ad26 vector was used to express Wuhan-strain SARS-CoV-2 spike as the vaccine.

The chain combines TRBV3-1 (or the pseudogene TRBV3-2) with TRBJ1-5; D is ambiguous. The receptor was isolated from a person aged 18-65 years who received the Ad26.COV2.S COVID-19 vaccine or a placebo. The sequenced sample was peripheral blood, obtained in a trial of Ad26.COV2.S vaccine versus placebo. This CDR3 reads CASSQGSGFNQPQHF. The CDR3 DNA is TGTGCCAGCAGCCAAGGATCGGGGTTTAATCAGCCCCAGCATTTT.